This T cell receptor (beta chain) was profiled in a study of blood T cell repertoires in COVID-19. Looking at the study overall: The cDNA or gDNA used as material had been derived from T cells, B-cell-depleted T cells, or PBMCs.

The germline CDR1 and CDR2 sequences are GTSNPN and SVGIG (reference sequence). V was trimmed by 0 bases and J by 1 base, leaving 12 bases between them. This CDR3 contains 15 residues. In the source study's methods: How many nucleated cells were present was estimated from reference gene primer amplification. The data were produced by immunoSEQ multiplex PCR, yet TCRdb's version contains in-frame clones alone and is incomplete. The V and J calls and clone size are taken from that table; D and trimming were inferred from the DNA. The top ten hold roughly 20% of the sample, which has around 77,000 clones, around 80% seen once.

V usage is TRBV30 and J usage is TRBJ1-1; the D is unclear. The receptor comes from a human donor in a cohort sampled during active COVID-19. Sequenced material: peripheral blood. The CDR3: CAWSVSAGRNTEAFF. In nucleotides, the CDR3 is TGTGCCTGGAGTGTATCGGCAGGAAGGAACACTGAAGCTTTCTTT.